Shown below are 28 T cell receptor beta chains from a single sample sequenced in a study of T cells expressing NK-cell markers. TCRdb processed the 5' RACE reads again and assigns one entry to each CDR3 protein, with no DNA. The clone table shows about 380,000 distinct CDR3 sequences, with the ten largest holding roughly 5.2%. The sample consisted of blood T cells: a sorted CD56 or NKG2C T cell subset, CD4+ or CD8+ T cells, or bulk PBMC T cells (not recorded which). The receptors originated from a man between 18 and 69 years old in good health.

The chain links TRBV7-2 to TRBJ2-5; TCRdb picks TRBD2, but there is no DNA to check that call. This CDR3 contains 16 residues. The V gene's germline CDR1 is SGHTA and CDR2 FQGNSA. The CDR3 sequence is CASSLVGGGALETQYF.

V gene TRBV20-1 combines with J gene TRBJ2-7; TCRdb's assignment of TRBD1 cannot be checked, as there is no DNA. CDR3 length: 12 amino acids. Germline V gene sequence: CDR1 DFQATT, CDR2 SNEGSKA (reference sequence). CDR3 amino acids: CSADGQGYEQYF.

The rearrangement links TRBV14 to TRBJ2-5; TCRdb reports TRBD1, a call that lacks DNA to check it against. CDR1 and CDR2 (germline): SGHDN, FVKESK. CDR3 length equals 13 residues. Here the CDR3 reads CASSRHGGQTQYF.

J is TRBJ2-6 and V is TRBV6-1. The V gene's germline CDR1 is MNHNS and CDR2 SASEGT. CDR3 size: 15 residues. The CDR3 is CASSPTYSGANVLTF.

The chain joins TRBV9 to TRBJ2-1; TCRdb returns TRBD2, unconfirmable since there is no DNA. The CDR3 has 18 amino acids. The V gene's germline CDR1 is SGDLS and CDR2 YYNGEE. The CDR3 sequence is CASSVQSGFGNSYNEQFF.

V is TRBV5-1 and J is TRBJ1-3; absent DNA, TCRdb's TRBD1 call cannot be checked. The CDR3 spans 14 residues. The germline V gene has CDR1 SGHRS and CDR2 YFSETQ. CDR3 in amino acids: CASSLNRDGNTIYF.

V is TRBV7-3 and J is TRBJ2-3; TCRdb's D gene call, TRBD2, goes unchecked for lack of DNA. This CDR3 spans 15 amino acids. CDR1 and CDR2 from the germline V gene are SGHTA and FQGTGA. Here the CDR3 reads CASSLSGVMTDTQYF.

This rearrangement joins TRBV28 to TRBJ1-4; TCRdb reports TRBD1, a call that lacks DNA to check it against. CDR3 length: 16 residues. Germline V gene lookup returns CDR1 MDHEN and CDR2 SYDVKM. CDR3 sequence reads: CASRNAGTGINEKLFF.

This chain connects TRBV12-1 to TRBJ2-3; TCRdb reports TRBD2, a call that lacks DNA to check it against. TRBV12-1 is flagged as a pseudogene. This CDR3 has 16 amino acids. CDR3 loop: CASSAPSGLTGDTQYF.

This chain links TRBV6-1 with TRBJ1-5; lacking DNA, the TRBD1 call made by TCRdb goes unchecked. Per the germline V gene, CDR1 is MNHNS and CDR2 is SASEGT. This CDR3 is 16 amino acids long. The CDR3 protein is CASSEAGTGNNQPQHF.

The chain uses TRBV20-1 and TRBJ2-1; the D gene TCRdb calls, TRBD2, cannot be checked with no DNA. The germline V gene encodes CDR1 DFQATT and CDR2 SNEGSKA (reference sequence). The length of the CDR3 is 19 residues. CDR3 residues: CSARDRRIAGGRSYNEQFF.

CDR3 loop: CASSQHRTGPRRDEQYF. J is TRBJ2-7 and V is TRBV14; TCRdb calls TRBD1, which cannot be checked without DNA. Germline V lookup: CDR1 SGHDN, CDR2 FVKESK. This CDR3 has 17 amino acids. Complete variable domain (other parts from reference TRBV14 and TRBJ2-7): EAGVTQFPSHSVIEKGQTVTLRCDPISGHDNLYWYRRVMGKEIKFLLHFVKESKQDESGMPNNRFLAERTGGTYSTLKVQPAELEDSGVYFCASSQHRTGPRRDEQYFGPGTRLTVT.

The chain links TRBV20-1 to TRBJ1-2; lacking DNA, the TRBD1 call made by TCRdb goes unchecked. Germline V lookup: CDR1 DFQATT, CDR2 SNEGSKA (reference sequence). The CDR3 contains 11 residues. The CDR3 protein is CSAGPGKGYTF.

V is TRBV28 and J is TRBJ2-1; without DNA, the TCRdb call of TRBD1 cannot be checked. The CDR3 has 19 residues. CDR1 is MDHEN, CDR2 SYDVKM, per germline. The chain's CDR3 is CASSLRVGSASGRRNEQFF.

The chain combines TRBV19 with TRBJ2-3; TCRdb's D call, TRBD1, is unchecked because there is no DNA. The CDR3 is 17 residues long. Germline V gene sequence: CDR1 LNHDA, CDR2 SQIVND (reference sequence). CDR3 region: CASRLRAGQGGTDTQYF.

The chain couples TRBV5-1 to TRBJ2-5; as DNA is missing, the TRBD1 call by TCRdb cannot be tested. Germline V gives CDR1 SGHRS, CDR2 YFSETQ. The CDR3 runs 15 residues. The CDR3 protein is CASSRSGAYQETQYF.

The chain has TRBV2 and TRBJ2-1; TCRdb designates TRBD2, a call that cannot be tested without DNA. CDR1 and CDR2 from the germline V gene are SNHLY and FYNNEI. This CDR3 is 13 amino acids long. CDR3: CASNPGGPSGRFF.

This CDR3 is CSARAPSGGNQPQHF. This chain uses TRBV20-1 with TRBJ1-5; TCRdb returns TRBD1, unconfirmable since there is no DNA. CDR1 and CDR2 from the germline V gene are DFQATT and SNEGSKA (reference sequence). The CDR3 is 15 residues long.

V is TRBV6-1 and J is TRBJ2-7; lacking DNA, the TRBD1 call made by TCRdb goes unchecked. The germline V gene has CDR1 MNHNS and CDR2 SASEGT. This CDR3 comprises 14 residues. The CDR3 spells CASRAGRSTYEQYF.

The V call is TRBV20-1, the J call TRBJ2-7; TCRdb lists TRBD1, though no DNA is available to test this call. CDR3 length: 14 residues. Germline V CDR1 and CDR2: DFQATT, SNEGSKA (reference sequence). CDR3 sequence reads: CSANAHGGAHEQYF.

The chain couples TRBV7-8 to TRBJ2-5; without DNA, the TCRdb call of TRBD1 cannot be checked. The CDR3 runs 16 residues. Germline lookup yields CDR1 SGHVS and CDR2 FQNEAQ. The CDR3 reads CASSLRPGQGGETQYF.

This sequence joins TRBV5-1 and TRBJ2-1; checking the TCRdb D call of TRBD2 is not possible without DNA. Germline V gives CDR1 SGHRS, CDR2 YFSETQ. CDR3 size: 15 residues. CDR3 in amino acids: CASSSIAGGYNEQFF. Full variable domain (remainder filled in from reference TRBV5-1 and TRBJ2-1): KAGVTQTPRYLIKTRGQQVTLSCSPISGHRSVSWYQQTPGQGLQFLFEYFSETQRNKGNFPGRFSGRQFSNSRSEMNVSTLELGDSALYLCASSSIAGGYNEQFFGPGTRLTVL.

The genes are TRBV7-2 and TRBJ1-3. The CDR3 has 16 amino acids. Germline V gene lookup returns CDR1 SGHTA and CDR2 FQGNSA. The CDR3 spells CASSLELGFSGNTIYF.

The chain joins TRBV6-5 to TRBJ2-1; TCRdb selects TRBD1, and the lack of DNA leaves this call unchecked. The CDR3 length is 17 residues. The germline V gene has CDR1 MNHEY and CDR2 SVGAGI. The CDR3 is CASSYGAPSSGYNEQFF.

This rearrangement joins TRBV10-3 to TRBJ2-5; with no DNA, the TCRdb D assignment of TRBD2 cannot be verified. CDR1 is ENHRY, CDR2 SYGVKD, per germline. The CDR3 sequence is 14 residues long. The CDR3 region is CAISESGQGQTQYF.

The chain employs TRBV9 and TRBJ1-1. Germline assignment: CDR1 SGDLS and CDR2 YYNGEE. CDR3 length: 14 residues. CDR3 sequence: CASSVDGIDTEAFF.

The V gene is TRBV5-1, the J gene TRBJ2-7; TCRdb's D gene call, TRBD1, goes unchecked for lack of DNA. Germline CDR1 is SGHRS and CDR2 is YFSETQ. The CDR3 sequence is 15 residues long. CDR3 sequence: CASSHTGGGNYEQYF.

The CDR3 protein is CASSQGTSGGAKRSYEQYF. The V and J genes are TRBV4-1 and TRBJ2-7; the D call of TRBD2 rests on TCRdb alone, since no DNA is present to check it. The CDR3 has 19 amino acids. CDR1 MGHRA and CDR2 YSYEKL come from the germline V gene.